The 13 T cell receptor beta chains listed next were all sequenced from one sample in a study of blood T cell repertoires in COVID-19. The method was immunoSEQ multiplex PCR; TCRdb's version includes in-frame clones alone and lacks a portion of them. Of some 75,000 clones in the sample, approximately 90% were seen once. Sample: peripheral blood. The receptors here all came from a man aged 65 to 79 with active or convalescent COVID-19.

This clone was seen a few times. This chain links TRBV5-1 with TRBJ2-7; possible D gene TRBD1, 5 bases. The V gene's germline CDR1 is SGHRS and CDR2 YFSETQ. Trimming removed 0 bases from V and 0 bases from J, with 13 bases in between. The CDR3 is 16 residues long. CDR3 in amino acids: CASSLGGSPSSYEQYF. The CDR3 coding sequence is TGCGCCAGCAGCTTGGGGGGCAGCCCTAGCTCCTACGAGCAGTACTTC.

The V call is TRBV10-3, the J call TRBJ2-3; 15 bases map to TRBD2. The CDR3 contains 17 residues. Trimming removed 6 bases from V and 2 bases from J; junction bases left unmatched: 6. Per germline, CDR1 ENHRY and CDR2 SYGVKD. Here the CDR3 reads CAISGTSGGKSTDTQYF. CDR3 DNA: TGTGCCATCAGCGGGACTAGCGGGGGGAAATCCACAGATACGCAGTATTTT.

The chain combines TRBV5-1 with TRBJ2-6, with 8 bases lining up with TRBD1. The CDR3 consists of 19 residues. V shed 3 bases, J shed 1 base, and the junction held 12 bases outside the gene matches. Germline-derived CDR1 and CDR2 are SGHRS and YFSETQ. The CDR3 DNA follows: TGCGCCAGCAGCTATCTACGACAGGGGCCAGGGTCTGGGGCCAACGTCCTGACTTTC. Amino acid sequence: CASSYLRQGPGSGANVLTF.

The chain has TRBV6-5 and TRBJ1-1; 7 bases align to TRBD1. With V trimmed by 0 bases and J by 5 bases, 9 bases remained unmatched. CDR3 length: 16 residues. Germline V lookup: CDR1 MNHEY, CDR2 SVGAGI. The CDR3 DNA follows: TGTGCCAGCAGTTACTCGGACAGGATGAGAGGTACTGAAGCTTTCTTT. Encoded protein: CASSYSDRMRGTEAFF.

CDR3 sequence reads: CASSPAGTYQPQHF. Here the CDR3 DNA reads TGTGCCAGTAGTCCTGCCGGGACATATCAGCCCCAGCATTTT. This chain joins TRBV19 and TRBJ1-5; tentative D call: TRBD1 (6 bases). Germline CDR1 is LNHDA and CDR2 is SQIVND (reference sequence). Between the trimmed V and J ends, which lost 5 bases and 5 bases, there was a span of 13 bases. This CDR3 is built from 14 residues. The full variable domain, completed using reference TRBV19 and TRBJ1-5, is DGGITQSPKYLFRKEGQNVTLSCEQNLNHDAMYWYRQDPGQGLRLIYYSQIVNDFQKGDIAEGYSVSREKKESFPLTVTSAQKNPTAFYLCASSPAGTYQPQHFGDGTRLSIL.

The CDR3 DNA sequence: TGTGCCAGCAGCTTAGGTTCCACAGGGGCGAGGAATTCACCCCTCCACTTT. Translating gives CASSLGSTGARNSPLHF. The chain is built from TRBV11-2 and TRBJ1-6; the match to TRBD1 covers 7 bases. J gave up 7 bases and V 1 base, and 10 bases lay outside the gene matches. The CDR3 covers 17 residues. CDR1 and CDR2 from the germline V gene are SGHAT and FQNNGV. Variable domain in full (rest from reference TRBV11-2 and TRBJ1-6): EAGVAQSPRYKIIEKRQSVAFWCNPISGHATLYWYQQILGQGPKLLIQFQNNGVVDDSQLPKDRFSAERLKGVDSTLKIQPAKLEDSAVYLCASSLGSTGARNSPLHFGNGTRLTVT.

This sequence joins TRBV5-6 and TRBJ1-6; a weak D match, TRBD1 (5 bases). The CDR3 extends over 15 amino acids. Trimming stripped 4 bases from V and 5 bases from J, with 13 bases between. Per the germline V gene, CDR1 is SGHDT and CDR2 is YYEEEE. The CDR3 is CASSIKGGDNSPLHF. The CDR3 bases are TGTGCCAGCAGCATTAAAGGAGGGGATAATTCACCCCTCCACTTT.

This chain uses TRBV5-4 with TRBJ2-1, with a weak D call TRBD2 (6 bases). The ends were cut back, 10 bases at V and 4 bases at J, with 21 bases in the middle. Germline-derived CDR1 and CDR2 are SGHNT and YYREEE (reference sequence). This CDR3 spans 15 amino acids. The DNA of the CDR3 is TGTGCCGGGGCGGACGGGGCTAGCGTTTACAATGAGCAGTTCTTC. This encodes CAGADGASVYNEQFF.

V and J are TRBV28 and TRBJ2-5; 8 bases agree with TRBD2. V was clipped by 6 bases and J by 4 bases; unmatched bases: 13. The CDR3 loop spans 16 amino acids. Germline-derived CDR1 and CDR2 are MDHEN and SYDVKM. The CDR3 DNA is TGTGCCAGCAGGACCGGGACTAGAACGGGGGCAGAGACCCAGTACTTC. This encodes CASRTGTRTGAETQYF.

J is TRBJ2-3 and V is TRBV30, with D possibly TRBD1 on 6 matching bases. V lost 8 bases, J lost 3 bases, and 15 bases lay in between. The CDR3 is made up of 13 amino acids. Germline V gene data show CDR1 as GTSNPN and CDR2 as SVGIG (reference sequence). CDR3 DNA sequence: TGTGCCACCCGACAGGTTTTGACAGATACGCAGTATTTT. Protein sequence: CATRQVLTDTQYF.

The CDR3 DNA sequence: TGTGCCAGCAGTTTTGCGGGTAACACTGAAGCTTTCTTT. Translation: CASSFAGNTEAFF. The J gene is TRBJ1-1, the V gene TRBV28; D unresolved. V lost 3 bases and J 2 bases, leaving 7 bases between the germline ends. Germline V CDR1 and CDR2: MDHEN, SYDVKM. The CDR3 runs 13 residues.

This CDR3 reads CASTQAGVGETQYF. The CDR3 nucleotides read TGTGCCAGCACCCAAGCGGGGGTGGGGGAGACCCAGTACTTC. This rearrangement joins TRBV6-5 to TRBJ2-5; 8 bases map to TRBD2. The CDR3 runs 14 residues. Germline CDR1 reads MNHEY; CDR2 reads SVGAGI. The V gene end was trimmed by 7 bases and the J gene end by 5 bases; junction bases not matched to a gene: 9.

A single count supports this clone. This chain links TRBV11-3 with TRBJ1-1, with 9 nucleotides matching TRBD1. The length of the CDR3 is 16 residues. CDR1 is SGHNT, CDR2 YENEEA, per germline. Trimming cost V 4 bases and J 1 base; bases outside gene matches: 7. This CDR3 reads CASSSVGQGRNTEAFF. The CDR3 region has the DNA TGTGCCAGCAGCTCCGTCGGACAGGGGCGGAACACTGAAGCTTTCTTT.